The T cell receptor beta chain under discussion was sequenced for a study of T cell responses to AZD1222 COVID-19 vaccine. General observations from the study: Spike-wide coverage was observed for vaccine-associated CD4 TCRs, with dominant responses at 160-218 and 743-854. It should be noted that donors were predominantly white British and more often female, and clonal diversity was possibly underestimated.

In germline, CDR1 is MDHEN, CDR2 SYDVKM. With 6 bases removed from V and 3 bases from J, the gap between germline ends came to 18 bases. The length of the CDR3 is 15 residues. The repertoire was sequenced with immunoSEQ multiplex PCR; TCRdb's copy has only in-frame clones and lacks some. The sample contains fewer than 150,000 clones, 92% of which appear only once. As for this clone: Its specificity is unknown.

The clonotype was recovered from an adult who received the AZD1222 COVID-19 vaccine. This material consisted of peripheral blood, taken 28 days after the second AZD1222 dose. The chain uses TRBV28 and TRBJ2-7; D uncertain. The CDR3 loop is CASSAGSARNYEQYF. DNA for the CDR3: TGTGCCAGCAGCGCAGGATCCGCGCGGAACTACGAGCAGTACTTC.